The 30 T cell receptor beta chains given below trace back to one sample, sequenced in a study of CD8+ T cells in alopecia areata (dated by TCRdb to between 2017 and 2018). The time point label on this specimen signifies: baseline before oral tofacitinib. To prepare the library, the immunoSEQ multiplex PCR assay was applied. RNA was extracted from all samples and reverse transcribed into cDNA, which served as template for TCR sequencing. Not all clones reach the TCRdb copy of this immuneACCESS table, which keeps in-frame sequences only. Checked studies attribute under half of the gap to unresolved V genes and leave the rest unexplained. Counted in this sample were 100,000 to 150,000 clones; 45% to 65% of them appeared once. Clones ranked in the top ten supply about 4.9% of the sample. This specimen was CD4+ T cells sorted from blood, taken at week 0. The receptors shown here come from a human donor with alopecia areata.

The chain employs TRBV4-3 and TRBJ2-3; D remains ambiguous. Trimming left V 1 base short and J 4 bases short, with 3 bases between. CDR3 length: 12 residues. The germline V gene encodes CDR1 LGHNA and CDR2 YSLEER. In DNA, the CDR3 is TGCGCCAGCAGCCAAGTCCCAGATACGCAGTATTTT. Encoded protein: CASSQVPDTQYF.

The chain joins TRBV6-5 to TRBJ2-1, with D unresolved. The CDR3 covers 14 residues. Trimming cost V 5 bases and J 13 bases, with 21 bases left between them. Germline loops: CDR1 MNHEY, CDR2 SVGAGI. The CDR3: CASSVNFGLSAQFF. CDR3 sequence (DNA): TGTGCCAGCAGTGTAAATTTTGGGCTATCGGCCCAGTTCTTC.

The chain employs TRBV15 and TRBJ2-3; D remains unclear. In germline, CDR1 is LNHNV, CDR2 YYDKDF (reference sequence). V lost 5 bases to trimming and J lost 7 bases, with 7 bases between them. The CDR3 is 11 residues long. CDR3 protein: CATSFRHTQYF. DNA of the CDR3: TGTGCCACCAGCTTCCGGCATACGCAGTATTTT.

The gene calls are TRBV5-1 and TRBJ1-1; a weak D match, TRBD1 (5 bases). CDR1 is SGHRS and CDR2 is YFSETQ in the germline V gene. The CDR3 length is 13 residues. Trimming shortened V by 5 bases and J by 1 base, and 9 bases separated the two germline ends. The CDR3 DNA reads TGCGCCAGCAGGATACAGGAGAACACTGAAGCTTTCTTT. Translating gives CASRIQENTEAFF. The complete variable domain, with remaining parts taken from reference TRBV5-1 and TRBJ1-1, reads KAGVTQTPRYLIKTRGQQVTLSCSPISGHRSVSWYQQTPGQGLQFLFEYFSETQRNKGNFPGRFSGRQFSNSRSEMNVSTLELGDSALYLCASRIQENTEAFFGQGTRLTVV.

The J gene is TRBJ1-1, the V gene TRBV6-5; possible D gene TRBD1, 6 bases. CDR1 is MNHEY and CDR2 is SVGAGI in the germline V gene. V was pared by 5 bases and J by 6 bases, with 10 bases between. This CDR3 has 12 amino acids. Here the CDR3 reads CASSHRDSEAFF. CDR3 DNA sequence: TGTGCCAGCAGTCACAGGGACTCTGAAGCTTTCTTT.

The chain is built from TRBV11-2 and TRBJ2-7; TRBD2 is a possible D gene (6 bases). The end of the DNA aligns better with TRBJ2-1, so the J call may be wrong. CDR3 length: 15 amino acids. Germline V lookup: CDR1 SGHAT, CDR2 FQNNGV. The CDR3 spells CASSLEFGGSDEQFF. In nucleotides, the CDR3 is TGTGCCAGCAGCTTAGAGTTCGGGGGAAGCGATGAGCAGTTCTTC.

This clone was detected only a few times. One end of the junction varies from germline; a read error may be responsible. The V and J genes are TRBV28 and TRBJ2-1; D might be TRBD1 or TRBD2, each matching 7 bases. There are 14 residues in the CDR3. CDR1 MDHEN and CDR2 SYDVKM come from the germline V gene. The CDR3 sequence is CASSFQGGETQTIF. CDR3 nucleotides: TGTGCCAGCAGTTTTCAGGGGGGGGAAACGCAAACTATCTTC.

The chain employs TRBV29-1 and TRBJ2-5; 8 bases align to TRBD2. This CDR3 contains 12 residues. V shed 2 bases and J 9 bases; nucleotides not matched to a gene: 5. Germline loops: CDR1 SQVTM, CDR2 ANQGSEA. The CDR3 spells CSVESGGLAQYF. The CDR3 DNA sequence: TGCAGCGTTGAAAGCGGGGGTCTGGCCCAGTACTTC.

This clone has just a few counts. DNA for the CDR3: TGTGCCAGCAGCCAAGCCGGGACTCAGCAGTACTTC. Translation: CASSQAGTQQYF. V usage is TRBV14 and J usage is TRBJ2-7, with D possibly TRBD2 on 6 matching bases. V was shortened by 1 base and J by 8 bases, with 9 bases between the two germline ends. The CDR3 runs to 12 residues. From germline, CDR1 is SGHDN and CDR2 FVKESK.

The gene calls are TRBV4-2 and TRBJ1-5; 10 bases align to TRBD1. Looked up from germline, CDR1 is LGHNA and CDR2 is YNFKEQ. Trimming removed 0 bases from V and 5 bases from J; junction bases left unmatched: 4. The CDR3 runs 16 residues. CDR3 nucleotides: TGTGCCAGCAGCCAAGATGACAGGGGGCGCGATCAGCCCCAGCATTTT. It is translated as CASSQDDRGRDQPQHF.

For the CDR3, the DNA is TGTGCCAGCAGCCAATACAGGGGTCGAGCTTTCTTT. It codes for CASSQYRGRAFF. The rearrangement links TRBV14 to TRBJ1-1; 7 nucleotides line up with TRBD1. Germline lookup yields CDR1 SGHDN and CDR2 FVKESK. The CDR3 runs 12 residues. V gave up 2 bases and J gave up 10 bases; unmatched junction bases: 4.

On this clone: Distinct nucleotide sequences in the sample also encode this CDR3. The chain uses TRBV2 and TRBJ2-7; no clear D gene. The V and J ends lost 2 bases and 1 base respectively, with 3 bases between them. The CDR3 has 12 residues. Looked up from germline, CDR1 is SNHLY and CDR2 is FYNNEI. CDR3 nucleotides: TGTGCCAGCAGTGAAACTTCCTACGAGCAGTACTTC. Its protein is CASSETSYEQYF.

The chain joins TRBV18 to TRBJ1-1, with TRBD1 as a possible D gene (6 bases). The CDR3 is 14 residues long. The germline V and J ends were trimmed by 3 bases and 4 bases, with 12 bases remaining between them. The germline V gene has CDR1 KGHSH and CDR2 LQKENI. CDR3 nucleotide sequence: TGTGCCAGCTCACCGACGACAGGATCCACTGAAGCTTTCTTT. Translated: CASSPTTGSTEAFF.

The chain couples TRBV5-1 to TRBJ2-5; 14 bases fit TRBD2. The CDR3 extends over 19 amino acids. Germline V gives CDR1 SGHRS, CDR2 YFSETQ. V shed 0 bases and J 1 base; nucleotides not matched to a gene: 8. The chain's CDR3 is CASSLARGTSGGPQETQYF. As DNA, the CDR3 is TGCGCCAGCAGCTTGGCCCGCGGGACTAGCGGGGGACCCCAAGAGACCCAGTACTTC. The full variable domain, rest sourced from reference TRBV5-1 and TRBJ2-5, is KAGVTQTPRYLIKTRGQQVTLSCSPISGHRSVSWYQQTPGQGLQFLFEYFSETQRNKGNFPGRFSGRQFSNSRSEMNVSTLELGDSALYLCASSLARGTSGGPQETQYFGPGTRLLVL.

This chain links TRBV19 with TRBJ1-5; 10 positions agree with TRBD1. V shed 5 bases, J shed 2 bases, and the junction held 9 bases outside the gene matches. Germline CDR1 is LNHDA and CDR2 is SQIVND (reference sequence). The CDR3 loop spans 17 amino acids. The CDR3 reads CASSPWTGGMGNQPQHF. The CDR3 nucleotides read TGTGCCAGTAGTCCCTGGACAGGGGGGATGGGCAATCAGCCCCAGCATTTT. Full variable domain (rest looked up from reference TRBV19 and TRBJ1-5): DGGITQSPKYLFRKEGQNVTLSCEQNLNHDAMYWYRQDPGQGLRLIYYSQIVNDFQKGDIAEGYSVSREKKESFPLTVTSAQKNPTAFYLCASSPWTGGMGNQPQHFGDGTRLSIL.

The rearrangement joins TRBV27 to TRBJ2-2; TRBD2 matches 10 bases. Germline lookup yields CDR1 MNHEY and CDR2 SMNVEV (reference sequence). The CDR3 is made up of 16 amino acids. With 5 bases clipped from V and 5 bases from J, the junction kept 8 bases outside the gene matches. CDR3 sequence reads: CASSAPSSGRTGELFF. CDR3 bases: TGTGCCAGCAGTGCCCCATCTAGCGGGAGAACCGGGGAGCTGTTTTTT.

In DNA form, the CDR3 reads TGTGCCAGCAGCGACCGGGACATCAACACAGATACGCAGTATTTT. Encoded protein: CASSDRDINTDTQYF. This chain uses TRBV7-9 with TRBJ2-3; the D gene is possibly TRBD1 (6 bases). In germline, CDR1 is SEHNR, CDR2 FQNEAQ (reference sequence). V dropped 5 bases and J dropped 2 bases, with 14 bases sitting between them. The length of the CDR3 is 15 residues. Together with reference TRBV7-9 and TRBJ2-3, the CDR3 gives the full variable domain: DTGVSQNPRHKITKRGQNVTFRCDPISEHNRLYWYRQTLGQGPEFLTYFQNEAQLEKSRLLSDRFSAERPKGSFSTLEIQRTEQGDSAMYLCASSDRDINTDTQYFGPGTRLTVL.

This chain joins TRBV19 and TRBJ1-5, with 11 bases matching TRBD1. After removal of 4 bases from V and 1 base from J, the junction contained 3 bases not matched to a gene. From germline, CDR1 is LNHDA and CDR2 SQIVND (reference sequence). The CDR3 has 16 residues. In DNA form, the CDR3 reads TGTGCCAGTAGTACATGGGACAGGGGGAGCAATCAGCCCCAGCATTTT. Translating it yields CASSTWDRGSNQPQHF.

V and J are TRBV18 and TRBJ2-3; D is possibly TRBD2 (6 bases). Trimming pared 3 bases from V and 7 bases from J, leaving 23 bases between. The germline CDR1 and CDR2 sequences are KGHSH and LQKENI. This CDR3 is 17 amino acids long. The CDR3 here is CASSPQSRGTGPNTQYF. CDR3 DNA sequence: TGTGCCAGCTCACCTCAATCGCGGGGTACGGGCCCTAATACGCAGTATTTT.

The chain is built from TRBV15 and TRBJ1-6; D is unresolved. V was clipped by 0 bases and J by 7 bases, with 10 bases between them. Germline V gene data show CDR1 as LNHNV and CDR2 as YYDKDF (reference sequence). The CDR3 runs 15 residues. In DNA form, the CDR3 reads TGTGCCACCAGCAGAGATCCAGGCAGGAATTCACCCCTCCACTTT. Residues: CATSRDPGRNSPLHF.

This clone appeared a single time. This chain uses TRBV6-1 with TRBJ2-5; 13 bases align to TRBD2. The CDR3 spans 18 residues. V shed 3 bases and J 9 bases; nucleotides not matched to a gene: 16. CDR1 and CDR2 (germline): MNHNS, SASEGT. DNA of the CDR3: TGTGCCAGCAGTGACGAACTGGGACTAGCGGGGCCGGTCGGGGCCCAGTACTTC. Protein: CASSDELGLAGPVGAQYF.

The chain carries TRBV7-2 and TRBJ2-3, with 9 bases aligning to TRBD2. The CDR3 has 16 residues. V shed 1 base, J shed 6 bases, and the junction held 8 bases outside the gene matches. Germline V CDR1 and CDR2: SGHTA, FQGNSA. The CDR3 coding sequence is TGTGCCAGCAGCTTAGTCGTTAGCGGGGGTTTTGATACGCAGTATTTT. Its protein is CASSLVVSGGFDTQYF.

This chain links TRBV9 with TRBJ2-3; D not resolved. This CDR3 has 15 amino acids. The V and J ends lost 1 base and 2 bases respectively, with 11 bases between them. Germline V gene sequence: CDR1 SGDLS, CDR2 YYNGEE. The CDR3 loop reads CASSVYSGFTDTQYF. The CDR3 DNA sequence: TGTGCCAGCAGCGTATATTCCGGGTTCACAGATACGCAGTATTTT.

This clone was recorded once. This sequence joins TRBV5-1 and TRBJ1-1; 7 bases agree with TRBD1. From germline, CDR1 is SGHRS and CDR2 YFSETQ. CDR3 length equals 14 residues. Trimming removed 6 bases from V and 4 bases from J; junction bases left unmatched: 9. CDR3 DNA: TGCGCCAGCACCAAGACAGGGCTCCTCACTGAAGCTTTCTTT. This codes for CASTKTGLLTEAFF.

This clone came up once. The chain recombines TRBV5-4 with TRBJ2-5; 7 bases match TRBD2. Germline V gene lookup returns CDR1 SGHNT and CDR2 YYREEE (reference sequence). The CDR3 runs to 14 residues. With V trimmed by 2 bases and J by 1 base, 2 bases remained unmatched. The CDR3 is CASSFPGGQETQYF. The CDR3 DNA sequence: TGTGCCAGCAGCTTTCCGGGGGGCCAAGAGACCCAGTACTTC.

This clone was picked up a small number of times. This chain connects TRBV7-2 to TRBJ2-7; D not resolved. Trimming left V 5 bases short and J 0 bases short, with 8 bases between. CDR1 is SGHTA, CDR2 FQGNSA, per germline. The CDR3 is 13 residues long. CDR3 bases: TGTGCCAGCAGCCCAACATTCTCCTACGAGCAGTACTTC. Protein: CASSPTFSYEQYF.

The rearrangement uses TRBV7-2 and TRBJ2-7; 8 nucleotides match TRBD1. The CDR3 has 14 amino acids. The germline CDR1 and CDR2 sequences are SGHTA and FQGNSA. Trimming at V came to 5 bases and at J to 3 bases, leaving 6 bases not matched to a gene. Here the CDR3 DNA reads TGTGCCAGCAGCCGGACAGGGACGTTCTACGAGCAGTACTTC. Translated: CASSRTGTFYEQYF.

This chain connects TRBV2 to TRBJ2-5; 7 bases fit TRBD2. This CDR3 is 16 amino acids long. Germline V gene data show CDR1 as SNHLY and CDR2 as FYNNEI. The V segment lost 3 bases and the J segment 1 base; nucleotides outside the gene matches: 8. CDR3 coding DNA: TGTGCCAGCAGTGAGTCTCTAGCGGAAGTCCAAGAGACCCAGTACTTC. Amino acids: CASSESLAEVQETQYF.

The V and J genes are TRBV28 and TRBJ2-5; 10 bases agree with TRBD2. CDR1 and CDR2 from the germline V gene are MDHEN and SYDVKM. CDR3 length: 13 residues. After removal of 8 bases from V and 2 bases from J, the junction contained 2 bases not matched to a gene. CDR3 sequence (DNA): TGTGCCAGCGTTAGCGGGAGGCAAGAGACCCAGTACTTC. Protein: CASVSGRQETQYF.

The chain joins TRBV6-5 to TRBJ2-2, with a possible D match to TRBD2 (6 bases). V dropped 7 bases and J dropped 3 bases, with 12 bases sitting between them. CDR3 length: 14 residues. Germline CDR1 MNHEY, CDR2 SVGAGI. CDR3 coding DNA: TGTGCCAGCACCCGGAGCGGGTACACCGGGGAGCTGTTTTTT. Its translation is CASTRSGYTGELFF.